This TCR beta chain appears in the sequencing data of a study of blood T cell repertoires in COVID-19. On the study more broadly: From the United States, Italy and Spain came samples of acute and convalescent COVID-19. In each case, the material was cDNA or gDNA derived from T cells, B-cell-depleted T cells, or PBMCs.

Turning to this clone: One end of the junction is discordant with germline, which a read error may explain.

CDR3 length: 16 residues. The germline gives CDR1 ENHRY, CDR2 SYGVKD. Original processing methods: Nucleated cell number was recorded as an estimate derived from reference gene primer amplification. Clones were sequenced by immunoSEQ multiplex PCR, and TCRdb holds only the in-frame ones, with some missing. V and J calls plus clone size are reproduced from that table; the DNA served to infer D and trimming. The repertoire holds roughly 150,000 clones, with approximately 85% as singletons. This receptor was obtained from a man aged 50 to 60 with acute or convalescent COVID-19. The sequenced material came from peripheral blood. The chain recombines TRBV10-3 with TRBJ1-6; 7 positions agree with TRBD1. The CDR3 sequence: CAISDLKSEGASALHF. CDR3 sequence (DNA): TGTGCCATCAGTGACTTAAAGAGCGAGGGGGCTTCAGCCCTCCACTTT.